These T cell receptor beta chains were read from a single sample in a study of T cells expressing NK-cell markers. From the 5' RACE reads, TCRdb lists one entry per CDR3 protein and no DNA. The ten top clones account for less than 20%, within a sample of about 110,000 distinct CDR3 sequences. The sequencing input was blood T cells: a sorted CD56 or NKG2C T cell subset, CD4+ or CD8+ T cells, or bulk PBMC T cells (not recorded which). The origin of the receptors is a woman aged 18 to 75 in good health. CDR3s include the opening cysteine and the closing phenylalanine or tryptophan. Fields, in order: J gene, V gene, CDR3 protein.

>TRBJ2-1|TRBV7-6
CASSLFGQAQFF
>TRBJ2-7|TRBV27
CASSPQGYEQYF
>TRBJ2-3|TRBV6-5
CASSYQSGGATDTQYF
>TRBJ2-3|TRBV5-1
CASSSGTSGRAVSDTQYF
>TRBJ1-1|TRBV4-3
CASSQEERAENTEAFF
>TRBJ2-5|TRBV20-1
CSTRVTEQETQYF
>TRBJ2-1|TRBV7-6
CASSLDVSSATYNEQFF
>TRBJ2-7|TRBV4-3
CASSQARDYEQYF
>TRBJ2-2|TRBV29-1
CSVSLTNTGELFF
>TRBJ1-1|TRBV12-3/TRBV12-4
CASTPQGVTEAFF
>TRBJ2-2|TRBV6-2/TRBV6-3
CASIQRNTGELFF
>TRBJ2-5|TRBV6-5
CASSSGLVQETQYF
>TRBJ2-2|TRBV4-3
CASSQELYGVNTGELFF
>TRBJ2-5|TRBV5-1
CANPGRVRETQYF
>TRBJ2-1|TRBV7-9
CASSDGLLGNEQFF
>TRBJ2-1|TRBV14
CASSQDPTGWNEQFF
>TRBJ2-5|TRBV6-5
CASSYGQSQETQYF
>TRBJ2-7|TRBV29-1
CSVVKRDTAYEQYF
>TRBJ2-1|TRBV5-1
CASSFWSGNSYNEQFF
>TRBJ2-3|TRBV6-4
CASSDLAGGPTDTQYF
>TRBJ2-3|TRBV7-3
CASSPLGGSTDTQYF
>TRBJ1-5|TRBV7-6
CASSFNDFNQPQHF
>TRBJ2-2|TRBV29-1
CSVVPANTGELFF
>TRBJ2-2|TRBV27
CASSFTGVTGELFF
>TRBJ2-3|TRBV9
CASSVQGASTDTQYF
>TRBJ2-1|TRBV11-2
CASRKVAEHNEQFF
>TRBJ2-7|TRBV11-2
CASSLDPGTSSYEQYF
>TRBJ1-1|TRBV5-1
CASSHGNTEAFF
>TRBJ1-2|TRBV18
CASSPGGRGYTF
>TRBJ2-2|TRBV4-1
CASSHSPNTGELFF
>TRBJ2-5|TRBV11-2
CASSVPRLGTSGGKETQYF
>TRBJ2-3|TRBV9
CASTGGLAGVEDTQYF
>TRBJ2-1|TRBV9
CASSPRLVNEQFF
>TRBJ2-5|TRBV7-8
CASSFRGHRAGETQYF
>TRBJ2-3|TRBV29-1
CSVIGTGGPDTQYF
>TRBJ2-3|TRBV7-8
CASSPPTSGRADTQYF
>TRBJ1-1|TRBV28
CASSDPGALNTEAFF
>TRBJ2-2|TRBV14
CASSPGAGGGTGELFF
>TRBJ2-5|TRBV28
CASWDRGETQYF
>TRBJ1-2|TRBV7-9
CASSLLEQGRGGYTF
>TRBJ2-1|TRBV4-3
CASSQDWSGSFYEQFF
>TRBJ1-6|TRBV4-3
CASSQGTGANSPLHF
>TRBJ2-2|TRBV7-2
CASRIPAGELFF